The 27 T cell receptor beta chains in this list originate from one sample, sequenced in a study of shared clonotypes between healthy human individuals. The data were produced by immunoSEQ multiplex PCR, yet TCRdb's version contains in-frame clones alone and is incomplete. The sample lists over 950,000 clones, roughly 80% seen once, with 0.7% to 0.95% in the top ten. The sequencing input was memory CD4+ T cells from PBMCs. Subset noted: CD45RA-negative fraction. These receptors came from a man aged 18 to 29 in good health. Some clones in this sample may be carry-over from other donors' samples.

This clone turned up a few times. The V and J genes are TRBV28 and TRBJ2-5; TRBD1 or TRBD2 may be the D gene (5 bases each). The CDR3 has 11 residues. V was cut by 6 bases and J by 4 bases, with 6 bases left in between. In germline, CDR1 is MDHEN, CDR2 SYDVKM. This CDR3 reads CASRGVETQYF. CDR3 DNA sequence: TGTGCCAGCAGGGGGGTAGAGACCCAGTACTTC.

V usage is TRBV7-2 and J usage is TRBJ1-2, with D tentatively TRBD1 (5 bases). The CDR3 runs 13 residues. Germline loops: CDR1 SGHTA, CDR2 FQGNSA. V was trimmed by 7 bases and J by 3 bases, leaving 12 bases between them. CDR3 loop: CASTLDRYYGYTF. CDR3 nucleotides: TGTGCCAGCACCCTCGACAGATACTATGGCTACACCTTC.

The V call is TRBV5-8, the J call TRBJ2-5; TRBD1 matches 7 bases. Trimming took 1 base from V and 4 from J; bases not matched to a gene: 7. CDR3 length equals 15 residues. Germline V gives CDR1 SGHTS, CDR2 YDEGEE. DNA for the CDR3: TGTGCCAGCAGCTTGTTGTCGGCAGGGGGAGAGACCCAGTACTTC. Translating gives CASSLLSAGGETQYF.

The chain combines TRBV30 with TRBJ2-1, with 9 bases lining up with TRBD1. The CDR3 is 14 residues long. With 1 base clipped from V and 6 bases from J, the junction kept 4 bases outside the gene matches. From germline, CDR1 is GTSNPN and CDR2 SVGIG (reference sequence). The DNA for the CDR3 is TGTGCCTGGAGTGGGACAGGGGCTTTCAATGAGCAGTTCTTC. It codes for CAWSGTGAFNEQFF.

On this clone: A far larger clone is one base from this, pointing to a likely read error. The identical CDR3 is also encoded by other nucleotide sequences in the sample. The chain is built from TRBV6-1 and TRBJ2-2; D remains unclear. Germline V CDR1 and CDR2: MNHNS, SASEGT. Between the trimmed V and J ends, which lost 3 bases and 2 bases, there was a span of 10 bases. This CDR3 region has 15 residues. DNA for the CDR3: TGTGCCAGCAGTGAGGAAGAAGGAAACACCGGGGAGCTGTTTTTT. This sequence encodes CASSEEEGNTGELFF.

This chain connects TRBV21-1 to TRBJ2-5; TRBD1, the table's D call, lacks a check against the DNA. TRBV21-1 is classified as a pseudogene. The CDR3 sequence is 13 residues long. The CDR3 region has the DNA TGTGCCAGCAGGGCCCAGGGACAAGAGACCCAGTACTTC. It is translated as CASRAQGQETQYF.

J is TRBJ1-3 and V is TRBV15; D uncertain. There are 17 residues in the CDR3. Germline V gene lookup returns CDR1 LNHNV and CDR2 YYDKDF (reference sequence). With 2 bases removed from V and 3 bases from J, the gap between germline ends came to 17 bases. The CDR3 DNA reads TGTGCCACCAGCAGACAAGGACGGCGGAGTGATGGAAACACCATATATTTT. Its translation is CATSRQGRRSDGNTIYF.

This rearrangement joins TRBV29-1 to TRBJ2-5, with 7 bases fitting TRBD1. The V and J ends lost 5 bases and 1 base, in that order; junction bases with no gene match: 7. This CDR3 is built from 14 residues. Germline lookup yields CDR1 SQVTM and CDR2 ANQGSEA. The CDR3 region is CSVSPGTAQETQYF. The CDR3 bases are TGCAGCGTTAGCCCCGGGACAGCCCAAGAGACCCAGTACTTC.

The table lists this clone with a few counts. CDR3 nucleotide sequence: TGTGCCAGCAGTCAGCCACGGGGGCTTATGAACACTGAAGCTTTCTTT. This translates into CASSQPRGLMNTEAFF. The chain carries TRBV28 and TRBJ1-1; possibly TRBD1 for D (6 bases). V was trimmed by 5 bases and J by 0 bases, leaving 16 bases between them. CDR3 length: 16 residues. From germline, CDR1 is MDHEN and CDR2 SYDVKM.

The gene calls are TRBV7-2 and TRBJ2-1; the match to TRBD2 covers 15 bases. The CDR3 contains 18 residues. In germline, CDR1 is SGHTA, CDR2 FQGNSA. V shed 1 base, J shed 5 bases, and the junction held 6 bases outside the gene matches. The CDR3 nucleotides are TGTGCCAGCAGCTTAGTCAGGACTAGCGGGAGGGGACACAATGAGCAGTTCTTC. Its translation: CASSLVRTSGRGHNEQFF.

The genes are TRBV2 and TRBJ1-5; TRBD1 aligns across 8 bases. J gave up 2 bases and V 4 bases, and 13 bases lay outside the gene matches. Germline-derived CDR1 and CDR2 are SNHLY and FYNNEI. The CDR3 has 18 amino acids. The CDR3 loop is CASSAPDRGTRGNQPQHF. Here the CDR3 DNA reads TGTGCCAGCAGTGCCCCCGACAGGGGTACTAGGGGCAATCAGCCCCAGCATTTT.

V and J are TRBV6-1 and TRBJ1-4; D ambiguous. CDR1 and CDR2 from the germline V gene are MNHNS and SASEGT. Trimming left V 10 bases short and J 6 bases short, with 21 bases between. The CDR3 totals 15 residues. This CDR3 reads CAIRTRVLTDEKLFF. The CDR3 bases are TGTGCCATCAGAACGAGGGTGTTAACGGATGAAAAACTGTTTTTT.

The chain has TRBV30 and TRBJ2-7; TRBD1 is a possible D gene (5 bases). CDR1 is GTSNPN, CDR2 SVGIG, per germline (reference sequence). V dropped 3 bases and J dropped 6 bases, with 18 bases sitting between them. The CDR3 extends over 14 amino acids. The CDR3 DNA follows: TGTGCCTGGAGCGCCGGGCAGGGCCTTAGCGAGCAGTACTTC. Its translation is CAWSAGQGLSEQYF.

Note on this clone: It is likely a read error, because the conserved phenylalanine at the end of the CDR3 is missing. The CDR3 DNA sequence: TGTGCCAGCAGTCCCTCCTCCACGGGCTACGAGCAGTACCTC. It translates to CASSPSSTGYEQYL. The chain combines TRBV6-5 with TRBJ2-7, with no clear D. The CDR3 runs 14 residues. Between the trimmed V and J ends, which lost 5 bases and 3 bases, there was a span of 14 bases. CDR1 is MNHEY, CDR2 SVGAGI, per germline.

The chain uses TRBV18 and TRBJ1-1, with D perhaps TRBD1 (6 bases). The germline gives CDR1 KGHSH, CDR2 LQKENI. Trimming left V 6 bases short and J 5 bases short, with 13 bases between. The CDR3 is 13 residues long. The CDR3 reads CASSGPRGTEAFF. DNA of the CDR3: TGTGCCAGCTCCGGGCCTAGGGGGACTGAAGCTTTCTTT.

V and J are TRBV27 and TRBJ2-7; weak D call: TRBD2 (6 bases). The germline V gene encodes CDR1 MNHEY and CDR2 SMNVEV (reference sequence). V was pared by 4 bases and J by 4 bases, with 20 bases between. There are 16 residues in the CDR3. The CDR3 DNA reads as TGTGCCAGCAGTTCAAAGTTTCTGGCGGGAATGTACGAGCAGTACTTC. It translates to CASSSKFLAGMYEQYF.

The chain recombines TRBV6-1 with TRBJ1-4; TRBD1 aligns across 7 bases. The ends lost 6 bases at V and 1 base at J; junction bases unmatched: 2. The germline gives CDR1 MNHNS, CDR2 SASEGT. This CDR3 region has 14 residues. The CDR3 region is CASRDRVTNEKLFF. The CDR3 nucleotides read TGTGCCAGCAGAGACAGGGTAACTAATGAAAAACTGTTTTTT.

In this sample, this clone turned up a few times. V gene TRBV30 combines with J gene TRBJ2-1; the match to TRBD2 covers 8 bases. CDR3 size: 14 residues. Trimming at V came to 7 bases and at J to 3 bases, leaving 8 bases not matched to a gene. Germline V gives CDR1 GTSNPN, CDR2 SVGIG (reference sequence). The CDR3 reads CALTGTSVYNEQFF. The CDR3 DNA sequence: TGTGCCTTAACCGGGACTAGTGTCTACAATGAGCAGTTCTTC.

The rearrangement joins TRBV11-3 to TRBJ2-3, with TRBD1 matching over 7 bases. This CDR3 is built from 17 residues. CDR1 and CDR2 (germline): SGHNT, YENEEA. Trimming at V came to 5 bases and at J to 0 bases, leaving 11 bases not matched to a gene. CDR3 residues: CASSLALRGQSTDTQYF. CDR3 DNA: TGTGCCAGCAGCCTAGCCCTCAGGGGACAGAGCACAGATACGCAGTATTTT.

The rearrangement uses TRBV6-6 and TRBJ2-1; tentatively, D is TRBD2 (6 bases). This CDR3 is 11 amino acids long. CDR1 MNHNY and CDR2 SVGAGI come from the germline V gene (reference sequence). Trimming cost V 7 bases and J 14 bases, with 15 bases left between them. In nucleotides, the CDR3 is TGTGCCAGCAACAACGGGGGAGAGGAGTTCTTC. Translation gives CASNNGGEEFF.

In this sample, this clone turned up once. CDR3 sequence: CASSPSGGSGANVLTF. The CDR3 DNA reads as TGTGCCAGCTCACCCTCGGGGGGCTCTGGGGCCAACGTCCTGACTTTC. This chain uses TRBV18 with TRBJ2-6, with TRBD2 matching 7 bases. The J segment lost 0 bases and the V segment lost 3 bases, leaving 2 bases of the junction unmatched. Per the germline V gene, CDR1 is KGHSH and CDR2 is LQKENI. The CDR3 loop spans 16 amino acids.

This sequence joins TRBV28 and TRBJ1-2; a possible D gene is TRBD1 (5 bases). Germline loops: CDR1 MDHEN, CDR2 SYDVKM. V lost 10 bases, J lost 8 bases, and 17 bases lay in between. There are 12 residues in the CDR3. The CDR3 DNA reads TGTGCCACCTTTATTCAACGGACAGGCTACACCTTC. This gives the protein CATFIQRTGYTF.

This clone has more than one count but fewer than ten. V usage is TRBV7-6 and J usage is TRBJ2-7; D tentatively fits TRBD1 or TRBD2 (10 bases each). The germline V gene encodes CDR1 SGHVS and CDR2 FNYEAQ. Deletions cut 1 base from V and 6 bases from J, with 25 bases between. The CDR3 extends over 18 amino acids. The CDR3 reads CASSLVGTGASGRGEQYF. CDR3 DNA: TGTGCCAGCAGCTTAGTTGGGACAGGGGCTAGCGGGAGAGGCGAGCAGTACTTC. Together with reference TRBV7-6 and TRBJ2-7, the CDR3 gives the full variable domain: GAGVSQSPRYKVTKRGQDVALRCDPISGHVSLYWYRQALGQGPEFLTYFNYEAQQDKSGLPNDRFSAERPEGSISTLTIQRTEQRDSAMYRCASSLVGTGASGRGEQYFGPGTRLTVT.

J is TRBJ1-5 and V is TRBV7-2; the D gene is possibly TRBD1 (5 bases). The CDR3 spans 17 residues. The germline V gene encodes CDR1 SGHTA and CDR2 FQGNSA. V lost 5 bases and J lost 6, with 23 bases in between. CDR3 amino acids: CASSDQGGSRISQPQHF. For the CDR3, the DNA is TGTGCCAGCAGCGATCAGGGAGGGTCCCGAATAAGTCAGCCCCAGCATTTT.

The CDR3 here is CASSYFGGGSTEAFF. CDR3 DNA sequence: TGTGCCAGCAGTTACTTCGGAGGAGGTTCCACTGAAGCTTTCTTT. This chain links TRBV6-5 with TRBJ1-1; D gene unclear. Trimming left V 1 base short and J 4 bases short, with 13 bases between. CDR3 length: 15 residues. CDR1 is MNHEY, CDR2 SVGAGI, per germline.

Only a few counts were recorded for this clone. J is TRBJ2-5 and V is TRBV5-6; D ambiguous. V lost 0 bases and J lost 4, with 10 bases in between. This CDR3 region has 14 residues. CDR1 and CDR2 from the germline V gene are SGHDT and YYEEEE. DNA for the CDR3: TGTGCCAGCAGCTTGGCCAGACTCACAGAGACCCAGTACTTC. Translation gives CASSLARLTETQYF.

This clone was recorded only once. J is TRBJ2-3 and V is TRBV13, with 8 bases aligning to TRBD2. Unmatched junction bases numbered 14, after V lost 1 base and J lost 5 bases. The CDR3 totals 18 residues. Germline V gives CDR1 PRHDT, CDR2 FYEKMQ (reference sequence). The CDR3 DNA sequence: TGTGCCAGCAGCTTAGTCGCCCGCCCAGCGGGAGTGGTAGATACGCAGTATTTT. Translated: CASSLVARPAGVVDTQYF. The variable domain in full, completed from reference TRBV13 and TRBJ2-3, reads AAGVIQSPRHLIKEKRETATLKCYPIPRHDTVYWYQQGPGQDPQFLISFYEKMQSDKGSIPDRFSAQQFSDYHSELNMSSLELGDSALYFCASSLVARPAGVVDTQYFGPGTRLTVL.